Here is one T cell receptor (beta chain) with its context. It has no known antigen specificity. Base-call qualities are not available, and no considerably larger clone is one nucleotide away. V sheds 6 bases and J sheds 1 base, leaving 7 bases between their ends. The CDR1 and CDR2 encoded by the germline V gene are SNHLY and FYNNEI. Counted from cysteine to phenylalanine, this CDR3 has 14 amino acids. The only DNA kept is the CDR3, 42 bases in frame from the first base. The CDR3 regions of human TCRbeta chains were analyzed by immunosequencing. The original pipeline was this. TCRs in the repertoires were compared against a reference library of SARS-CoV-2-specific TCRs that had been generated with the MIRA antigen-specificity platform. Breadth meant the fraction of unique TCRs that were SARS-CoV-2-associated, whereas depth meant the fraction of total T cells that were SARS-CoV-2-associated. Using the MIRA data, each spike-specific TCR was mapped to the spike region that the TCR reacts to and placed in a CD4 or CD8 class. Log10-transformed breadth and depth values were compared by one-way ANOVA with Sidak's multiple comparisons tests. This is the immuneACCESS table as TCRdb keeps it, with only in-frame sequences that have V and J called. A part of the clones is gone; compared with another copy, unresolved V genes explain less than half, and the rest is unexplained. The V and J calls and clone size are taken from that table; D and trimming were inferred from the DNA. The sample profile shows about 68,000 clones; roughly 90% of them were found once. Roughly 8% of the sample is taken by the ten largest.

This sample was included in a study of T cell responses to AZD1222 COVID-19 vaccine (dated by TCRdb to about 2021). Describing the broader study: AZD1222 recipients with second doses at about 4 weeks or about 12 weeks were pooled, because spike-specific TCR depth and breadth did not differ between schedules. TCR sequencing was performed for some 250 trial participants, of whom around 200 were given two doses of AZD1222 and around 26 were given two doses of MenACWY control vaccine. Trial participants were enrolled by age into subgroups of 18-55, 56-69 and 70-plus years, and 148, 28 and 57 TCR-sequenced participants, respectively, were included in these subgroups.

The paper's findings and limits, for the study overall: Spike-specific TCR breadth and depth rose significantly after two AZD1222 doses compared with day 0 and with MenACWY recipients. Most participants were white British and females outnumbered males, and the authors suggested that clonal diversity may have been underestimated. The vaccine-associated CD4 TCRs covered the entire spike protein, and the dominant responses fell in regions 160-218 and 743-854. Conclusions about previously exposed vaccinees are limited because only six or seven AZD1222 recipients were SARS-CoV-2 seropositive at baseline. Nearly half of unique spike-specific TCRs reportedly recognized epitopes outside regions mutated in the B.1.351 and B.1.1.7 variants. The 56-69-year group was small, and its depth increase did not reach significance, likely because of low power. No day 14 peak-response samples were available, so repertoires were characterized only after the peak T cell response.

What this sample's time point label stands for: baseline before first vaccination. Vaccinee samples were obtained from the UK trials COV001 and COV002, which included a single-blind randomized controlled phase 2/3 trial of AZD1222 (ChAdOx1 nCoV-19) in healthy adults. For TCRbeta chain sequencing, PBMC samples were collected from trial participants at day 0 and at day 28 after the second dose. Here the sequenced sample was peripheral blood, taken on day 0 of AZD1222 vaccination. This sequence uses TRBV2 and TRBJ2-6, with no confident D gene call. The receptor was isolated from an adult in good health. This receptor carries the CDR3 CASSPLSGANVLTF. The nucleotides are TGTGCCAGCAGCCCGCTATCTGGGGCCAACGTCCTGACTTTC.